The source of this T cell receptor (beta chain) is a study of cytotoxic CD8 clonotypes in ibrutinib-treated CLL. As for the study in general: Included were 11 to 12 relapsed/refractory and roughly 15 treatment-naive patients, of whom roughly 17 were IGHV unmutated. General study points: Under therapy, public clonotypes either contracted or stayed stable, and they were uncommon. Timing of sampling differed between sustained-remission and progressing patients.

Comment on this clone: Antigen specificity is unknown.

The repertoire was sequenced with immunoSEQ multiplex PCR; TCRdb's copy has only in-frame clones and lacks some. The sample holds 150,000 or so clones, about 76% seen once. This sequence originates from a human donor with chronic lymphocytic leukemia. The sample consisted of PBMCs, taken after 24 months of ibrutinib treatment.

The CDR3, as DNA: TGTGCCAGCAGCCCGACCGGCCATTCACCCCTCCACTTT. This codes for CASSPTGHSPLHF. The chain couples TRBV7-2 to TRBJ1-6; no clear D gene. V lost 5 bases and J 8 bases, leaving 10 bases between the germline ends. The CDR3 totals 13 residues. Germline CDR1 reads SGHTA; CDR2 reads FQGNSA. Based on the CDR3 plus reference TRBV7-2 and TRBJ1-6, the full variable domain is GAGVSQSPSNKVTEKGKDVELRCDPISGHTALYWYRQSLGQGLEFLIYFQGNSAPDKSGLPSDRFSAERTGGSVSTLTIQRTQQEDSAVYLCASSPTGHSPLHFGNGTRLTVT.